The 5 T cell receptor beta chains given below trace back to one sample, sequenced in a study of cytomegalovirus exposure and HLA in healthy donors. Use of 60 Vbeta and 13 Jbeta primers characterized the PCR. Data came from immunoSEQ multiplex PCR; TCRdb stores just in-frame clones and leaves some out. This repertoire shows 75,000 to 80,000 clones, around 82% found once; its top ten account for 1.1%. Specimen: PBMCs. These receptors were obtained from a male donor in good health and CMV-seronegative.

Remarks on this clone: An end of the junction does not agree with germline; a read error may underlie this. The CDR3 sequence is CASSPQLKQIDYGYPF. In DNA, the CDR3 is TGTGCCAGCTCACCCCAGCTGAAGCAAATTGACTATGGCTACCCCTTC. J is TRBJ1-2 and V is TRBV18; D unresolved. The CDR3 covers 16 residues. Germline CDR1 reads KGHSH; CDR2 reads LQKENI.

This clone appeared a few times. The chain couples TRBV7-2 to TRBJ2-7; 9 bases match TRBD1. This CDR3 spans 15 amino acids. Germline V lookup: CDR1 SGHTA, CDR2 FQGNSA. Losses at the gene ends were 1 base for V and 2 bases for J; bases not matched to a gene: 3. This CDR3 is CASSLVRTGAYEQYF. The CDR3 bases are TGTGCCAGCAGCTTAGTCCGGACAGGGGCCTACGAGCAGTACTTC. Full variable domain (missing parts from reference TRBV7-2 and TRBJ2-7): GAGVSQSPSNKVTEKGKDVELRCDPISGHTALYWYRQSLGQGLEFLIYFQGNSAPDKSGLPSDRFSAERTGGSVSTLTIQRTQQEDSAVYLCASSLVRTGAYEQYFGPGTRLTVT.

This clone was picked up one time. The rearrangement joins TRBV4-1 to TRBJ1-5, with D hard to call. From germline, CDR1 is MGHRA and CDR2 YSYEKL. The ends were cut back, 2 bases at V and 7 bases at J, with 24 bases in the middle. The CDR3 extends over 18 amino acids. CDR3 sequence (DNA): TGCGCCAGCAGCCAATGGGTACTCCGGGGAACGGGCGAACAGCCCCAGCATTTT. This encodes CASSQWVLRGTGEQPQHF.

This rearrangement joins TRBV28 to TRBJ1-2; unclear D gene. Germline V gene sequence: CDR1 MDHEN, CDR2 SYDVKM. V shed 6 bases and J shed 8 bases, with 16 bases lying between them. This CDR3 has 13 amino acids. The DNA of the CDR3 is TGTGCCAGCAGCCCCCGGGAGGGCAGCGGCTACACCTTC. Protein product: CASSPREGSGYTF.

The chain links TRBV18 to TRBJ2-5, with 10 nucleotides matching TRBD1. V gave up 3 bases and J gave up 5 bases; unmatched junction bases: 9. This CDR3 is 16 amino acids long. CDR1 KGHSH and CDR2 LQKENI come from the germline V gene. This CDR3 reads CASSPRDRGPRETQYF. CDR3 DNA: TGTGCCAGCTCACCTCGAGACAGGGGGCCTCGGGAGACCCAGTACTTC.